This TCR beta chain is drawn from a study of T cells in Graves' hyperthyroidism and ophthalmopathy. The CDR3 regions of TCR beta were amplified from RNA transcripts. TCR CDR3 regions were first amplified by RT-PCR with HTBI primers. One entry per CDR3 protein, called by TCRdb with MiXCR from the multiplex PCR reads. The table has about 640,000 distinct CDR3 sequences, roughly 20% seen once. J was trimmed by 1 base and V by 10 bases; bases with no gene match: 8. Germline loops: CDR1 ENHRY, CDR2 SYGVKD. The CDR3 loop spans 14 amino acids. Inclusion characteristics of ophthalmopathy patients comprised a Clinical Activity Score of at least 3, a NOSPECS grade of at least 4, and duration under 3 months. Exclusion criteria comprised uncontrolled infection, other autoimmune disease, pregnancy or lactation. PBMCs were derived from about 10 ml fresh peripheral blood. In this sample, this clonotype turned up a few times.

Sequencing input: blood. The clonotype originates from a man aged 25 to 40 with Graves' ophthalmopathy. The chain employs TRBV10-3 and TRBJ2-3; 7 nucleotides agree with TRBD1. CDR3 in amino acids: CATHTGVRTDTQYF. For the CDR3, the DNA is TGTGCCACCCATACAGGGGTCCGCACAGATACGCAGTATTTT.